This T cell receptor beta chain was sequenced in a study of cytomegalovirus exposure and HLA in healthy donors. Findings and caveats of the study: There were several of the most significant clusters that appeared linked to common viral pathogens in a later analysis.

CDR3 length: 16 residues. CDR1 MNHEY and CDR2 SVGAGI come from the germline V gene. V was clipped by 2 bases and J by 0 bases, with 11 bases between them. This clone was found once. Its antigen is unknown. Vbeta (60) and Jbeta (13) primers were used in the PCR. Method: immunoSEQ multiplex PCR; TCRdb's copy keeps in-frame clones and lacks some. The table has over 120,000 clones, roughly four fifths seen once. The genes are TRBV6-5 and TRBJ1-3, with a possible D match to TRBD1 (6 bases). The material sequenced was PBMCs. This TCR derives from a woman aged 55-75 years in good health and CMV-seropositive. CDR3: CASSYNRVVSGNTIYF. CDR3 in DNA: TGTGCCAGCAGTTACAACAGGGTCGTCTCTGGAAACACCATATATTTT.